These T cell receptor beta chains were read from a single sample in a study of blood T cells in healthy people across ages. One entry per CDR3 protein, called by TCRdb with MiXCR from the 5' RACE reads. The sample lists 650,000 to 800,000 distinct CDR3 sequences; under 45% were seen once. Sequencing was performed on blood. These receptors were taken from a man in his fifties or sixties in good health. Both conserved end residues are part of each CDR3. A D gene is named only where the DNA matches it firmly. Some rows have no size entry. The others give once, few or many, or a class for an expanded clone.

v_call	j_call	d_call	clone_size	cdr3_aa	cdr3_nt
TRBV28	TRBJ2-5	TRBD2	-	CASSPTSGYQETQYF	TGTGCCAGCAGCCCGACTAGCGGATACCAAGAGACCCAGTACTTC
TRBV20-1	TRBJ2-3	TRBD1	few	CSANRGTDTQYF	TGCAGTGCTAACAGGGGGACAGATACGCAGTATTTT
TRBV5-1	TRBJ1-2	-	-	CASSVAGADGYTF	TGCGCCAGCAGCGTTGCAGGGGCGGATGGCTACACCTTC
TRBV29-1	TRBJ2-1	TRBD2	-	CSVLGASGMAEQFF	TGCAGCGTTCTAGGGGCTAGCGGGATGGCTGAGCAGTTCTTC
TRBV10-3	TRBJ1-1	-	few	CAISDGGDLTEAFF	TGTGCCATCAGTGATGGAGGGGACCTCACTGAAGCTTTCTTT
TRBV4-3	TRBJ1-6	-	-	CASSQDRSSPLHF	TGCGCCAGCAGCCAAGATAGGAGTTCACCCCTCCACTTT
TRBV6-5	TRBJ2-7	TRBD2	few	CASTRSGGGTYEQYF	TGTGCCAGCACCAGAAGCGGGGGTGGAACCTACGAGCAGTACTTC
TRBV2	TRBJ2-5	TRBD2	few	CASGPPGTSDETQYF	TGTGCCAGCGGCCCGCCCGGGACTAGCGATGAGACCCAGTACTTC
TRBV6-2/TRBV6-3	TRBJ1-2	-	few	CASNNIGGYGYTF	TGTGCCAGCAACAACATTGGGGGCTATGGCTACACCTTC
TRBV7-8	TRBJ1-2	-	-	CASSLEGAGGYTF	TGTGCCAGCAGCTTAGAGGGTGCCGGCGGCTACACCTTC
TRBV6-5	TRBJ1-4	-	-	CASKRTATNEKLFF	TGTGCCAGCAAAAGGACAGCAACTAATGAAAAACTGTTTTTT
TRBV20-1	TRBJ2-7	-	many	CSARDGGLSYEQYF	TGCAGTGCTAGGGACGGGGGCCTCTCCTACGAGCAGTACTTC
TRBV7-8	TRBJ2-7	-	-	CASSLGVGGRRSYEQYF	TGTGCCAGCAGCTTAGGGGTAGGCGGCAGGCGATCCTACGAGCAGTACTTC
TRBV5-1	TRBJ2-1	TRBD1	few	CASSYITGTGSYNEQFF	TGCGCCAGCAGCTACATAACCGGGACAGGGTCCTACAATGAGCAGTTCTTC
TRBV24-1	TRBJ1-6	-	-	CATSERINSPLHF	TGTGCCACCAGTGAACGGATTAATTCACCCCTCCACTTT
TRBV21-1	TRBJ2-5	-	many	CAPREGGETQYF	TGTGCCCCCCGGGAGGGGGGGGAGACCCAGTACTTC
TRBV27	TRBJ2-5	-	few	CASAKDGAQETQYF	TGTGCCAGCGCCAAGGACGGGGCCCAAGAGACCCAGTACTTC
TRBV28	TRBJ2-1	TRBD1	few	CASSLSGQGDYNEQFF	TGTGCCAGCAGTTTATCCGGACAGGGGGACTACAATGAGCAGTTCTTC
TRBV12-3/TRBV12-4	TRBJ1-5	-	many	CASSLSGSSSNQPQHF	TGTGCCAGCAGTTTGTCAGGTTCCTCAAGCAATCAGCCCCAGCATTTT
TRBV27	TRBJ2-7	-	-	CASASGNNYEQYF	TGTGCCAGCGCGTCAGGGAACAACTACGAGCAGTACTTC